A selection of T cell receptor beta chains follows, all from one sample in a study of cytotoxic CD8 clonotypes in ibrutinib-treated CLL. Sequenced by immunoSEQ multiplex PCR; TCRdb stores in-frame clones only, minus some. The data hold a few hundred thousand clones, with roughly 79% observed a single time. The sequences come from PBMCs, collected before ibrutinib treatment. The receptors were sampled from a human donor with chronic lymphocytic leukemia. Both conserved end residues are part of each CDR3. D genes are given only for firm matches. Clone size is stated in some rows and not others, as once, few, many or a class when expanded.

TGCGCCAGCAGCCAAGCTTGGAGAGGGGGCGCTGGCGTCGGGGAGCTGTTTTTT CASSQAWRGGAGVGELFF TRBD1 TRBJ2-2 TRBV4-3 once
TGTGCCAGCAGCTTAGCCCGGGGAGGCAATCAGCCCCAGCATTTT CASSLARGGNQPQHF . TRBJ1-5 TRBV7-2 .
TGTGCCAGCAGCGTAGGTCCGGAGGGCTATGGCTACACCTTC CASSVGPEGYGYTF . TRBJ1-2 TRBV9 .
TGTGCCAGCAGCTTATCTAGGCGGGAGACCCAGTACTTC CASSLSRRETQYF . TRBJ2-5 TRBV5-6 .
TGTGCCAGTAGACCAACCGGACTGGGCGCCTACTCCTACAATGAGCAGTTCTTC CASRPTGLGAYSYNEQFF . TRBJ2-1 TRBV19 .
TGTGCCACCAGTAAAGGGACAGGGGTCAATCAGCCCCAGCATTTT CATSKGTGVNQPQHF TRBD1 TRBJ1-5 TRBV15 .
TGTGCCAGTAGCAGCGGGAGGCGTACTAGCACAGATACGCAGTATTTT CASSSGRRTSTDTQYF TRBD2 TRBJ2-3 TRBV19 .
TGTGCCAGCAGCGCGACGACTAGCGGGAGGCTAGAGACCCAGTACTTC CASSATTSGRLETQYF TRBD2 TRBJ2-5 TRBV5-5 .
TGCGCCAGCAGCCGAGGACAGGCAGAGACCCAGTACTTC CASSRGQAETQYF TRBD1 TRBJ2-5 TRBV4-3 once
TGTGCCACCAGCAGAGATTTGAGTTCCGGAGACGAGCAGTACTTC CATSRDLSSGDEQYF . TRBJ2-7 TRBV15 .
TGTGCCACCAGCAGAGTAACTAGCGACTACACAGATACGCAGTATTTT CATSRVTSDYTDTQYF TRBD2 TRBJ2-3 TRBV15 .
TGTGCCTGGAGCTCCCTGACTAGCGGGAGGTTAGACGAGCAGTACTTC CAWSSLTSGRLDEQYF TRBD2 TRBJ2-7 TRBV30 .
TGCGCCAGCAGCCTAGGACTAGCGGAAGGGACAGATACGCAGTATTTT CASSLGLAEGTDTQYF TRBD2 TRBJ2-3 TRBV5-1 .
TGTGCCAGCAGTGTCTGGTTCACCGGGGAGCTGTTTTTT CASSVWFTGELFF . TRBJ2-2 TRBV6-1 .
TGCGCCAGCAGCCAAGGACTAGCGGGAGTGTACGAGCAGTACTTC CASSQGLAGVYEQYF TRBD2 TRBJ2-7 TRBV4-3 .
TGTGCCAGCAGTGGACAGGGCAACGAGCAGTACTTC CASSGQGNEQYF TRBD1 TRBJ2-7 TRBV2 .
TGTGCCAGCGGGAGCGGGAGTTGGTCCGGGGAGCTGTTTTTT CASGSGSWSGELFF TRBD2 TRBJ2-2 TRBV11-3 .
TGTGCCAGCAGTTTACCCCCGGGTAGGGCCGGCTACACCTTC CASSLPPGRAGYTF . TRBJ1-2 TRBV27 .
TGTGCCAGCAGCAGGACTAGCGGGAGTTTCGATGAGCAGTTCTTC CASSRTSGSFDEQFF TRBD2 TRBJ2-1 TRBV7-3 few
TGTGCCAGCAGCAGCGGGTCCAGGTACGAGCAGTACTTC CASSSGSRYEQYF . TRBJ2-7 TRBV5-6 .
TGTGCCAGCAGCGCCCGACAGGGGAACACCGGGGAGCTGTTTTTT CASSARQGNTGELFF TRBD1 TRBJ2-2 TRBV9 .
TGTGCCTGGAGTGTACCGCGGGAAGAATTAGGAGATACGCAGTATTTT CAWSVPREELGDTQYF . TRBJ2-3 TRBV30 .
TGTGCCTGGAGGACTAGACGAGCGGTTGGCACAGATACGCAGTATTTT CAWRTRRAVGTDTQYF . TRBJ2-3 TRBV30 .
TGTGCCAGCAGTTACTTTCAGGGTTGGGAAGCTTTCTTT CASSYFQGWEAFF . TRBJ1-1 TRBV6-5 .
TGTGCCAGCAGCCCGGGACTAGCGGGATTACAGGAGACCCAGTACTTC CASSPGLAGLQETQYF TRBD2 TRBJ2-5 TRBV7-9 few
TGTGCCAGCAGCCCGTCCTCAGCGGGAGTCCCCTTCGAGCAGTACTTC CASSPSSAGVPFEQYF TRBD2 TRBJ2-7 TRBV9 .
TGTGCCAGCAGTGAAGGGGGACAGGGGACAGGAAGACAGTACTTC CASSEGGQGTGRQYF TRBD1 TRBJ2-7 TRBV2 .
TGCGCCAGCAGTTTAAACAGGGGCCCCTACAATGAGCAGTTCTTC CASSLNRGPYNEQFF TRBD1 TRBJ2-1 TRBV10-2 .
TGTGCCAGCAGTGTGTTGGCAGCTAACTATGGCTACACCTTC CASSVLAANYGYTF . TRBJ1-2 TRBV6-1 .
TGCGCCAGCAGCCAAGATTGGGTGGGACAGGGGGCGCAAGCTTTCTTT CASSQDWVGQGAQAFF TRBD1 TRBJ1-1 TRBV4-3 .
TGTGCCAGCAGTTACTCGGGCGGGAGTACGTACAATGAGCAGTTCTTC CASSYSGGSTYNEQFF TRBD2 TRBJ2-1 TRBV6-5 .
TGTGCCAGTAGTACTACTACAGGGCGAGGCAATCAGCCCCAGCATTTT CASSTTTGRGNQPQHF . TRBJ1-5 TRBV19 .
TGTGCCAGCAGTTTATTCGGACAGGGCCTAGATACGCAGTATTTT CASSLFGQGLDTQYF TRBD1 TRBJ2-3 TRBV27 .
TGTGCCAGCAGCGGCCCGAGGCTCGAGCAGTACTTC CASSGPRLEQYF . TRBJ2-7 TRBV7-2 .
TGTGCCAGCAGCTTTGGGGGGGCTGGCTATGGCTACACCTTC CASSFGGAGYGYTF . TRBJ1-2 TRBV7-8 few
TGTGCCAGCAGCTACATGTTCGGAGAGGGCGTAGGGACCCAGTACTTC CASSYMFGEGVGTQYF . TRBJ2-5 TRBV7-2 .
TGTGCCAGCAGGAACGTCGGGGGTTCCTACGAGCAGTACTTC CASRNVGGSYEQYF . TRBJ2-7 TRBV27 .
TGTGCCAGCAGCCTTCAGCTACTAGCGGGAGGGACCCAGTACTTC CASSLQLLAGGTQYF TRBD2 TRBJ2-5 TRBV11-2 .
TGCGCCAGCAGCCTCCAGAGAAACCCTCAAGAGACCCAGTACTTC CASSLQRNPQETQYF . TRBJ2-5 TRBV4-3 once
TGTGCCAGCAAGGAACAGGGAGCAACTAATGAAAAACTGTTTTTT CASKEQGATNEKLFF . TRBJ1-4 TRBV28 .
TGTGCCAGCACGAGTCGCAGGGTTAAGAATGAGCAGTTCTTC CASTSRRVKNEQFF . TRBJ2-1 TRBV27 .
TGTGCCAGCAGCGTAGGAGAGGGACTAGCGGGACGATACGAGCAGTACTTC CASSVGEGLAGRYEQYF TRBD2 TRBJ2-7 TRBV9 .
TGCAGCGTTCTCTGGGGTCTGGCGGGAGGGCTAGGGGGGTCCTACAATGAGCAGTTCTTC CSVLWGLAGGLGGSYNEQFF TRBD2 TRBJ2-1 TRBV29-1 .
TGTGCCAGCAGCCCGTCGTACAATGAGCAGTTCTTC CASSPSYNEQFF . TRBJ2-1 TRBV7-2 few
TGTGCCATCAGTGATAACGGTCGGAACACAGATACGCAGTATTTT CAISDNGRNTDTQYF . TRBJ2-3 TRBV10-3 .
TGTGCCAGCAGCTCCGGACAGGGGGTTGGCTACACCTTC CASSSGQGVGYTF TRBD1 TRBJ1-2 TRBV7-9 .
TGCGCCAGCAGCCAAGAGCCCACAGGGGGAGAGACCGGGGAGCTGTTTTTT CASSQEPTGGETGELFF TRBD1 TRBJ2-2 TRBV4-1 few